The clone carrying this T cell receptor (beta chain) occurred many times. The antigen remains undetermined. The entry originates in a study of T-cell memory formation after mild COVID-19. CDR3 length: 12 amino acids. Germline CDR1 is GTSNPN and CDR2 is SVGIG (reference sequence). The V and J ends lost 2 bases and 4 bases respectively, with 8 bases between them. 5'RACE primed at constant segments yielded TCR alpha and TCR beta cDNA libraries bearing sample barcodes and UMIs. MiXCR, run by TCRdb on the 5' RACE reads, gives a single entry per CDR3 protein. Of a few hundred thousand distinct CDR3 sequences detected, over 20% appear once; the ten largest clones hold under 15%. The study, taken as a whole, reports: Confirmation of SARS-CoV-2 specificity was lacking for second-wave clones peaking day 37. CD4+ bias marked clones expanding day 15 to 37, unlike balanced contracting clones.

The source is an adult woman who had mild COVID-19 (a few samples of this study predate the infection). Cell type and time point are not known. This chain uses TRBV30 with TRBJ2-5; D possibly corresponds to TRBD1 (5 bases). The specimen was PBMCs or a T cell subset sorted from them (not recorded which). The CDR3 nucleotides read TGTGCCTGGAGTAAAGGGGCAGAGACCCAGTACTTC. It encodes CAWSKGAETQYF.